The clone carrying this TCR beta chain was observed a handful of times. What it recognizes is unknown. The data were produced by immunoSEQ multiplex PCR, yet TCRdb's version contains in-frame clones alone and is incomplete. In the table there are under 250,000 clones, about 92% of which are singletons. This sample is part of a study of T cell responses to AZD1222 COVID-19 vaccine. The study's findings and limits: Females outnumbered males among donors, who were mostly white British; clonal diversity was possibly underestimated. The peak T cell response came first, and repertoires were sampled only after it. There were vaccine-associated CD4 TCRs across spike, dominant at 160-218 and 743-854. Reports indicate that nearly half of spike-specific TCRs are directed at unmutated variant regions.

Germline V gene sequence: CDR1 SEHNR, CDR2 FQNEAQ (reference sequence). This CDR3 is built from 14 residues. V was clipped by 4 bases and J by 1 base, with 10 bases between them. This TCR was sampled from an adult in good health. The chain uses TRBV7-9 and TRBJ1-1; D is unresolved. Sequencing was performed on peripheral blood, taken on day 0 of MenACWY control vaccination. The CDR3 DNA reads as TGTGCCAGCAGCTCCCCCGGACGGAACACTGAAGCTTTCTTT. As protein: CASSSPGRNTEAFF.